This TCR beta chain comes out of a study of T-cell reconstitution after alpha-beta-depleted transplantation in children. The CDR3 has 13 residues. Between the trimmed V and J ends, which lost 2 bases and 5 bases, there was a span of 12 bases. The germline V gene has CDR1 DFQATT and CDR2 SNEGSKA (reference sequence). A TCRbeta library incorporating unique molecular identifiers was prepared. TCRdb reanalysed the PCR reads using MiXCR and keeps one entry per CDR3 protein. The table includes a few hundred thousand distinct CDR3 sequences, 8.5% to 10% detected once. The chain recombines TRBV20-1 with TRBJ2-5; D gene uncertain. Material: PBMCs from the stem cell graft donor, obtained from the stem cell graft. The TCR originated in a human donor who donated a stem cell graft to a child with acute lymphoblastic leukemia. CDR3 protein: CSARRPAWETQYF. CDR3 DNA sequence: TGCAGTGCTAGACGACCAGCTTGGGAGACCCAGTACTTC.